Listed here are 16 T cell receptor beta chains from one sample, sequenced in a study of T cell repertoires in cytomegalovirus infection. TCRdb processed the reads anew with MiXCR; each CDR3 protein has one entry. Of some 200,000 distinct CDR3 sequences listed, 7.5% to 10% are singletons. Specimen: PBMCs. Source of these receptors: a human donor in good health (CMV status not recorded). Some clones in this sample may be carry-over from other donors' samples.

This clonotype was observed many times. The V call is TRBV7-6, the J call TRBJ2-1, with 8 nucleotides matching TRBD2. The CDR3 has 18 amino acids. From germline, CDR1 is SGHVS and CDR2 FNYEAQ. V was pared by 0 bases and J by 6 bases, with 13 bases of the junction left unmatched. The CDR3 region is CASSLASATSANRNEQFF. The CDR3 DNA reads TGTGCCAGCAGCTTAGCGTCCGCGACTAGCGCGAACCGCAATGAGCAGTTCTTC.

This clonotype was picked up a small number of times. V and J are TRBV12-3 or TRBV12-4 and TRBJ2-2, with 7 bases fitting TRBD1. This CDR3 is built from 15 residues. V was pared by 3 bases and J by 5 bases, with 6 bases of the junction left unmatched. CDR3 sequence: CASSFRDRDTGELFF. CDR3 bases: TGTGCCAGCAGTTTCAGAGACAGGGATACCGGGGAGCTGTTTTTT.

The sample holds many counts of this clonotype. V gene TRBV28 combines with J gene TRBJ1-5, with 10 nucleotides matching TRBD1. CDR1 and CDR2 from the germline V gene are MDHEN and SYDVKM. The trim removed 6 bases at V and 0 bases at J, leaving 11 bases unmatched. CDR3 length: 18 amino acids. In DNA, the CDR3 is TGTGCCAGCAGATCTCCGAGGGACAGGGGATATAGCAATCAGCCCCAGCATTTT. It specifies CASRSPRDRGYSNQPQHF.

The rearrangement uses TRBV6-2 or TRBV6-3 and TRBJ2-3; D may be TRBD2 (7 bases). The CDR3 totals 15 residues. The V end lost 6 bases, the J end lost 0 bases, and 13 bases lay between the germline ends. CDR1 and CDR2 from the germline V gene are MNHEY and SVGEGT. Here the CDR3 reads CASRNGGPSTDTQYF. As DNA, the CDR3 is TGTGCCAGCAGAAACGGGGGGCCTAGCACAGATACGCAGTATTTT.

The chain recombines TRBV20-1 with TRBJ2-7; 9 nucleotides align to TRBD1. The CDR3 runs to 14 residues. Germline V gene lookup returns CDR1 DFQATT and CDR2 SNEGSKA (reference sequence). The ends lost 4 bases at V and 2 bases at J; junction bases unmatched: 6. The CDR3 DNA sequence: TGCAGTGCTACCTCCGGGACAGGGCCCTACGAGCAGTACTTC. The encoded protein is CSATSGTGPYEQYF.

There are a few counts of this clonotype. This chain uses TRBV29-1 with TRBJ1-1; 10 bases fit TRBD1. The length of the CDR3 is 14 residues. The germline V gene has CDR1 SQVTM and CDR2 ANQGSEA. The V gene end was trimmed by 3 bases and the J gene end by 7 bases; junction bases not matched to a gene: 8. As DNA, the CDR3 is TGCAGCGTTGAGACGGGACAGGGGTTCGTTGAAGCTTTCTTT. As protein: CSVETGQGFVEAFF.

This clonotype was seen more than once but under ten times. This rearrangement joins TRBV2 to TRBJ2-2, with TRBD2 matching over 13 bases. The CDR3 sequence is 17 residues long. The germline gives CDR1 SNHLY, CDR2 FYNNEI. V lost 5 bases and J lost 4; bases outside the gene matches: 7. The CDR3 sequence: CASSLQRLAGGTGELFF. The CDR3 bases are TGTGCCAGCAGTCTCCAACGACTAGCGGGAGGCACCGGGGAGCTGTTTTTT.

On this clonotype itself: One end of the junction varies from germline; a read error may be responsible. The CDR3 sequence: CASSLVIGGYNEQLF. The CDR3 DNA follows: TGTGCCAGCAGCTTAGTGATAGGGGGCTACAATGAGCAGTTATTC. The chain combines TRBV7-2 with TRBJ2-1; 7 bases match TRBD1. The CDR3 is made up of 15 amino acids. CDR1 and CDR2 (germline): SGHTA, FQGNSA.

The rearrangement joins TRBV20-1 to TRBJ2-7; 10 bases agree with TRBD2. V was clipped by 0 bases and J by 2 bases; unmatched bases: 7. The CDR3 extends over 16 amino acids. Germline assignment: CDR1 DFQATT and CDR2 SNEGSKA (reference sequence). The CDR3 DNA sequence: TGCAGTGCTAGAGATAAACGGACTAGCGGCGCCTACGAGCAGTACTTC. Its protein product is CSARDKRTSGAYEQYF.

There are many counts of this clonotype. The chain has TRBV20-1 and TRBJ2-1; tentatively, D is TRBD2 (6 bases). The CDR3 covers 16 residues. Germline CDR1 reads DFQATT; CDR2 reads SNEGSKA (reference sequence). The V gene lost 8 bases and the J gene lost 5 bases, with 25 bases spanning the gap. As DNA, the CDR3 is TGCAGTTGCCACCGCTCCCCGGGAGAAGAAAACAATGAGCAGTTCTTC. It encodes CSCHRSPGEENNEQFF.

This clonotype was recorded at least ten times. The rearrangement uses TRBV7-8 and TRBJ1-2, with no clear D. From germline, CDR1 is SGHVS and CDR2 FQNEAQ. The CDR3 spans 12 residues. The germline V and J ends were trimmed by 4 bases and 2 bases, with 5 bases remaining between them. CDR3 sequence reads: CASSSENYGYTF. The CDR3 bases are TGTGCCAGCAGCTCGGAAAACTATGGCTACACCTTC.

This clonotype has just a few counts. The chain couples TRBV24-1 to TRBJ2-1, with 14 bases lining up with TRBD2. The CDR3 has 17 residues. CDR1 and CDR2 from the germline V gene are KGHDR and SFDVKD. After removal of 4 bases from V and 8 bases from J, the junction contained 9 bases not matched to a gene. The CDR3 DNA is TGTGCCACCAGTGACACCACCGGGACTAGCGGGAGCTATGAGCAGTTCTTC. Its protein product is CATSDTTGTSGSYEQFF.

The table lists this clonotype with a few counts. The chain has TRBV11-2 and TRBJ2-2; TRBD1 might be the D (5 bases). Germline V lookup: CDR1 SGHAT, CDR2 FQNNGV. This CDR3 has 14 amino acids. With 5 bases removed from V and 5 bases from J, the gap between germline ends came to 12 bases. The CDR3 region has the DNA TGTGCCAGCAGCATAATCCCAGGGACCGGGGAGCTGTTTTTT. This encodes CASSIIPGTGELFF.

This clonotype was recorded a few times. The chain recombines TRBV12-3 or TRBV12-4 with TRBJ2-1, with D hard to call. Trimming took off 3 bases at V and 6 bases at J, with 12 bases between the two ends. The CDR3 sequence is 14 residues long. The CDR3, as DNA: TGTGCCAGCAGTTTTGTCCCGATACGCAATGAGCAGTTCTTC. It translates to CASSFVPIRNEQFF.

This chain links TRBV5-1 with TRBJ2-1; either TRBD1 or TRBD2 may fit D (6 bases each). This CDR3 spans 13 amino acids. V gave up 2 bases and J gave up 7 bases, with 10 bases separating them. The germline gives CDR1 SGHRS, CDR2 YFSETQ. The CDR3 sequence is CASSLRGRNEQFF. The CDR3 DNA sequence: TGCGCCAGCAGCTTAAGGGGGAGGAATGAGCAGTTCTTC.

Ten or more counts support this clonotype. This CDR3 is CASSSRTGSMNTEAFF. The CDR3 DNA reads TGTGCCAGCAGCAGCAGGACAGGGTCCATGAACACTGAAGCTTTCTTT. The rearrangement uses TRBV7-6 and TRBJ1-1, with 8 nucleotides matching TRBD1. Losses at the gene ends were 5 bases for V and 0 bases for J; bases not matched to a gene: 8. The CDR3 is made up of 16 amino acids. Per germline, CDR1 SGHVS and CDR2 FNYEAQ. The variable domain in full, completed from reference TRBV7-6 and TRBJ1-1, reads GAGVSQSPRYKVTKRGQDVALRCDPISGHVSLYWYRQALGQGPEFLTYFNYEAQQDKSGLPNDRFSAERPEGSISTLTIQRTEQRDSAMYRCASSSRTGSMNTEAFFGQGTRLTVV.